The rows below give T cell receptor beta chains drawn from one sample of a study of blood T cell repertoires in COVID-19. The repertoire was sequenced with immunoSEQ multiplex PCR; TCRdb's copy has only in-frame clones and lacks some. Counted here are about 130,000 clones, 86% occurring once; the ten biggest clones make up about 16%. Sequences were obtained from peripheral blood. The receptors come from a woman in her fifties or sixties who had recovered from COVID-19. The CDR3 runs from the conserved cysteine through the conserved F or W. The D gene is left open where the match is weak.

TRBD2	TRBV15	TRBJ2-2	CATSRRGLENTGELFF
TRBD1	TRBV11-3	TRBJ1-3	CASSSRQGLSGNTIYF
.	TRBV19	TRBJ1-1	CASMAVFGNTEAFF
TRBD2	TRBV3-1/TRBV3-2	TRBJ2-7	CASSQGASGRGEQYF
.	TRBV12-3/TRBV12-4	TRBJ2-7	CASSRQEYEQYF
TRBD1	TRBV6-1	TRBJ2-2	CASSEFRGTTGELFF
TRBD1	TRBV27	TRBJ1-6	CASRPGQANSPLHF
TRBD2	TRBV19	TRBJ2-7	CASSRGGYEQYF
TRBD2	TRBV19	TRBJ2-7	CASTPPLRTSGSSYEQYF
.	TRBV16	TRBJ2-1	CASSQGEETDVF
TRBD1	TRBV2	TRBJ1-1	CASSVTGTGFSEAFF
TRBD2	TRBV7-3	TRBJ2-2	CASSLGPGGTGELFF
.	TRBV7-9	TRBJ1-1	CASSPGSLGNTEAFF
.	TRBV3-1/TRBV3-2	TRBJ2-3	CASSQRTLGGSTDTQYF